This section outlines one TCR beta chain sequence together with its context. This sample was taken from a study of control samples from healthy donors and cancer patients. Germline V lookup: CDR1 SGHTA, CDR2 FQGNSA. V was shortened by 0 bases and J by 0 bases, with 7 bases between the two germline ends. The CDR3 covers 15 residues. Clones were sequenced by immunoSEQ multiplex PCR, and TCRdb holds only the in-frame ones, with some missing. The table records about 130,000 clones, roughly 92% of them present only once. The V call is TRBV7-2, the J call TRBJ2-3; weak D call: TRBD2 (6 bases). This TCR came from a man of 80 years or more with head and neck cancer. Material: PBMCs. CDR3 coding DNA: TGTGCCAGCAGCTTAGCCGGGACTAGCACAGATACGCAGTATTTT. This translates into CASSLAGTSTDTQYF.